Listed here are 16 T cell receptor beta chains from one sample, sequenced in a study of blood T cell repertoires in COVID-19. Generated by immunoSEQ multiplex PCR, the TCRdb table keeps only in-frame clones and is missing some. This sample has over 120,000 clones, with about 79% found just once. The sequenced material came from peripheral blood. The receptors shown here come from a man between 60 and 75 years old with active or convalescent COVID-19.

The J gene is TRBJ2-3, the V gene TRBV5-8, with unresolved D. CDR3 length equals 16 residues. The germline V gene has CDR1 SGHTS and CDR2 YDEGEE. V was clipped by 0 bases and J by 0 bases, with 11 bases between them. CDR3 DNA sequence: TGTGCCAGCAGCTTGGTTAGGCTGACTAGCACAGATACGCAGTATTTT. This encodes CASSLVRLTSTDTQYF.

CDR3: CASSARTDANTGELFF. The CDR3 DNA follows: TGTGCCAGCAGTGCAAGGACAGACGCGAACACCGGGGAGCTGTTTTTT. The gene calls are TRBV25-1 and TRBJ2-2; possibly TRBD1 for D (6 bases). Trimming removed 4 bases at V and 0 bases at J, with 12 bases between. The germline gives CDR1 MGHDK, CDR2 SYGVNS. CDR3 size: 16 residues.

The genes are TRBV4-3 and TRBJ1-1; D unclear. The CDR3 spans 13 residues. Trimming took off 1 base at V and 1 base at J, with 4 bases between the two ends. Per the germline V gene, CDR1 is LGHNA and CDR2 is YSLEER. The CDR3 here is CASSQVRNTEAFF. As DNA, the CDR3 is TGCGCCAGCAGCCAAGTCAGGAACACTGAAGCTTTCTTT.

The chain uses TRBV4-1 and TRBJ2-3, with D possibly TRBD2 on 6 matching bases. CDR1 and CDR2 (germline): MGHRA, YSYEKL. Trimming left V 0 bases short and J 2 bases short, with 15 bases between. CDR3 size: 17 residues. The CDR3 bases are TGCGCCAGCAGCCAAGACGGGCGGGGATACGACACAGATACGCAGTATTTT. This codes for CASSQDGRGYDTDTQYF.

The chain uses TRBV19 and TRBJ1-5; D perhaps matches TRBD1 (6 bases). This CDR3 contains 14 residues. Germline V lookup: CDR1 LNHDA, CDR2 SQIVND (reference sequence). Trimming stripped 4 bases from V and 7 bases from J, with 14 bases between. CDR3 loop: CASSSRQEYQPQHF. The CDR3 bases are TGTGCCAGTAGTAGTAGACAGGAGTACCAGCCCCAGCATTTT.

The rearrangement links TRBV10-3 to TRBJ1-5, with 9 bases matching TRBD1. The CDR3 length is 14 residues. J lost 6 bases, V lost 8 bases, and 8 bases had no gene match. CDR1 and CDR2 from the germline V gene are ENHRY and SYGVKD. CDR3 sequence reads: CAIADRGESQPQHF. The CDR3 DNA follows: TGTGCCATCGCGGACAGGGGTGAAAGTCAGCCCCAGCATTTT.

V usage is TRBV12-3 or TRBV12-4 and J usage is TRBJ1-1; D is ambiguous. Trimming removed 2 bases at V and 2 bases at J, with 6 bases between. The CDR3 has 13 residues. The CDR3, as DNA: TGTGCCAGCAGTTTATCAGTTAACACTGAAGCTTTCTTT. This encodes CASSLSVNTEAFF.

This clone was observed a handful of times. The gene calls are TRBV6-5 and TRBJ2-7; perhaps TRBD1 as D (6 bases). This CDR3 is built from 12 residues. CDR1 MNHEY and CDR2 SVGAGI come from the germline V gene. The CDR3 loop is CASSYERAGVGV. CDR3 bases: TGTGCCAGCAGTTATGAGAGGGCAGGGGTAGGAGTC.

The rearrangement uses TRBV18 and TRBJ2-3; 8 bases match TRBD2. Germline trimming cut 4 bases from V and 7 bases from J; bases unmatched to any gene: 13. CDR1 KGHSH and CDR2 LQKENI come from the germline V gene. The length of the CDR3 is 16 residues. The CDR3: CASSRTPGRARHTQYF. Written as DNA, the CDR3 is TGTGCCAGCTCACGTACCCCCGGGAGGGCCAGGCATACGCAGTATTTT.

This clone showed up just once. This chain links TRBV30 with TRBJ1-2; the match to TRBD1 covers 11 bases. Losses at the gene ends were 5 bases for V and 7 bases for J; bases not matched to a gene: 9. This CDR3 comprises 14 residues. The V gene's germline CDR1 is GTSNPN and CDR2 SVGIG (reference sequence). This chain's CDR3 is CAWDPGQGARGYTF. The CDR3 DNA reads TGTGCCTGGGACCCAGGACAGGGGGCGCGTGGCTACACCTTC.

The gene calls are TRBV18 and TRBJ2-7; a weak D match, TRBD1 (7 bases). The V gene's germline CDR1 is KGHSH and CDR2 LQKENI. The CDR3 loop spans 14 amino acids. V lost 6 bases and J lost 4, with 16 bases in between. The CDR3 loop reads CASSEGAGVYEQYV. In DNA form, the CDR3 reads TGTGCCAGCTCGGAGGGGGCAGGGGTGTACGAGCAGTACGTC.

The CDR3 DNA reads TGTGCCAGCAGCTCGATAAGACTCAGGGGGCGGCGCACAGATACGCAGTATTTT. It encodes CASSSIRLRGRRTDTQYF. The chain is built from TRBV11-2 and TRBJ2-3; 8 bases are shared with TRBD1. The length of the CDR3 is 18 residues. Germline lookup yields CDR1 SGHAT and CDR2 FQNNGV. V trimming: 4 bases; J trimming: 1 base; junction bases outside the gene matches: 13. Full variable domain (missing parts from reference TRBV11-2 and TRBJ2-3): EAGVAQSPRYKIIEKRQSVAFWCNPISGHATLYWYQQILGQGPKLLIQFQNNGVVDDSQLPKDRFSAERLKGVDSTLKIQPAKLEDSAVYLCASSSIRLRGRRTDTQYFGPGTRLTVL.

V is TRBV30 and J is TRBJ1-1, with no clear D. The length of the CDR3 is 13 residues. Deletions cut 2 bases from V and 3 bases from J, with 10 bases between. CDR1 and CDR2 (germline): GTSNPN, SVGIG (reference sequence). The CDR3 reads CAWSRRRDTEAFF. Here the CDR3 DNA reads TGTGCCTGGAGTCGCCGGAGGGACACTGAAGCTTTCTTT.

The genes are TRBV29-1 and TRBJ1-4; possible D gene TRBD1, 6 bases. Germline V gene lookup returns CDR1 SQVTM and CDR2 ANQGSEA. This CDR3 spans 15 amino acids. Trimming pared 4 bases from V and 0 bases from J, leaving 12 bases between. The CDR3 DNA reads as TGCAGCGTTGGTCCCAGGGGATCAACTAATGAAAAACTGTTTTTT. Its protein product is CSVGPRGSTNEKLFF.

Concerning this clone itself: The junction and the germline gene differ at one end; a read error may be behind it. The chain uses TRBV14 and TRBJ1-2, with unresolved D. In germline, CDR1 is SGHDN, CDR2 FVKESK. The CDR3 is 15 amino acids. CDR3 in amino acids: CASSQASLSSYGYTF. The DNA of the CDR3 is TGTGCCAGCAGTCAAGCTAGCCTTTCATCCTATGGCTACACCTTC. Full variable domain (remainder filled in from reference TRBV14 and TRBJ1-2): EAGVTQFPSHSVIEKGQTVTLRCDPISGHDNLYWYRRVMGKEIKFLLHFVKESKQDESGMPNNRFLAERTGGTYSTLKVQPAELEDSGVYFCASSQASLSSYGYTFGSGTRLTVV.

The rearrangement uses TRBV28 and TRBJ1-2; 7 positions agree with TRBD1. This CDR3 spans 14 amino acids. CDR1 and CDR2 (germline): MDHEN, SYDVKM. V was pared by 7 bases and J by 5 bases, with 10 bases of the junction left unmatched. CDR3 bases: TGTGCCAGCACCTCCGGGACAGAATTTTATGGCTACACCTTC. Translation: CASTSGTEFYGYTF.